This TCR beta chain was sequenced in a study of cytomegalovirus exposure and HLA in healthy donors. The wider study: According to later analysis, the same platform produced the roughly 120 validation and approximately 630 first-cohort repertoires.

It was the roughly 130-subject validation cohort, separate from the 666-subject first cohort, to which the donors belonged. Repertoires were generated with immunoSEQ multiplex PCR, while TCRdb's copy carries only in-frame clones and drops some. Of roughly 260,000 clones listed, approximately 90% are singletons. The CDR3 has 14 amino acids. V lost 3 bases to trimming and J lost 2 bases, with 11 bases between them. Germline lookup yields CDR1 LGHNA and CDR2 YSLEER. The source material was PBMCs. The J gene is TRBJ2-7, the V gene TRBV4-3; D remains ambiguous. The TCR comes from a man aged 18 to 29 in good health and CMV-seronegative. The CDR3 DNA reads TGCGCCAGCAGCCATGCATGGGCCCCCTACGAGCAGTACTTC. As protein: CASSHAWAPYEQYF.